This T cell receptor beta chain was found in a study of shared clonotypes between healthy human individuals. Trimming took 0 bases from V and 5 from J, leaving 24 bases between them. This CDR3 has 19 residues. The germline gives CDR1 SEHNR, CDR2 FQNEAQ (reference sequence). Several immunoSEQ 96-well plates shared each subset's DNA, each plate a replicate. Data came from immunoSEQ multiplex PCR; TCRdb stores just in-frame clones and leaves some out. The top ten hold 1.2% of the sample, which has around 2,000,000 clones, approximately 94% seen once. Study conclusions and caveats: Limited genetic and exposure-history diversity came from having few donors. The four-donor shared clonotypes exceeded non-shared clonotypes in generation probability, with non-shared ones scoring lower.

Positive CCR7 selection of CD45RO-negative cells yielded the naive CD8 cells, and terminally differentiated effector memory CD45RA+ cells were excluded. Donors, without exception, were Caucasian adults residing in Nashville, Tennessee. The sample holds one count of this clone. Antigen: not known. The receptor comes from a young man in good health. This chain connects TRBV7-9 to TRBJ2-3, with a tentative D call TRBD2 (7 bases). Sequenced material: naive CD8+ T cells sorted from blood. DNA for the CDR3: TGTGCCAGCAGCTTAGCAGGGCGGGGGCCCTTTGGGGGCGGAGATACGCAGTATTTT. Residues: CASSLAGRGPFGGGDTQYF.